These T cell receptor beta chains were read from a single sample in a study of T cell responses to AZD1222 COVID-19 vaccine. Clones were sequenced by immunoSEQ multiplex PCR, and TCRdb holds only the in-frame ones, with some missing. The table shows some 110,000 clones, with around 90% occurring only once. The specimen was peripheral blood, collected 28 days after the second AZD1222 dose. These receptors were collected from an adult who received the AZD1222 COVID-19 vaccine. Each CDR3 is given with its conserved first and last residue. A D gene is named only where the DNA matches it firmly. A clone size is listed for some rows: how often the clone was seen (once, few, many), or a class if it is expanded.

d_gene,len,abundance,j_gene,v_gene,CDR3nt,CDR3aa
NA,16,NA,TRBJ2-5,TRBV7-2,TGTGCCAGCAGCTTAGCCGGGGCCGTACACCAAGAGACCCAGTACTTC,CASSLAGAVHQETQYF
TRBD1,14,NA,TRBJ1-2,TRBV5-6,TGTGCCAGCAGCTGGGGGACAGGGAACTATGGCTACACCTTC,CASSWGTGNYGYTF
TRBD1,15,NA,TRBJ1-2,TRBV19,TGTGCCAGTAGTATAGCAAAACAGGGGTCTCGTGGCTACACCTTC,CASSIAKQGSRGYTF
NA,15,NA,TRBJ2-7,TRBV27,TGTGCCACCCGGGAGACCCAGGGCGCCTCCTACGAGCAGTACTTC,CATRETQGASYEQYF
NA,15,NA,TRBJ1-3,TRBV6-5,TGTGCCAGCGTTTCCCCAGGGGCAGGCGGAAACACCATATATTTT,CASVSPGAGGNTIYF
NA,15,NA,TRBJ2-5,TRBV5-4,TGTGCCAGCAGCTTGGATGGCAGGGCCAAAGAGACCCAGTACTTC,CASSLDGRAKETQYF
NA,16,NA,TRBJ1-5,TRBV7-2,TGTGCCAGCAGCTTAGCTCCCGCCAGTAGCAATCAGCCCCAGCATTTT,CASSLAPASSNQPQHF
TRBD1,13,NA,TRBJ1-1,TRBV5-1,TGCGCCAGCAGCTCCAGGGGGCAGCCTGAAGCTTTCTTT,CASSSRGQPEAFF
NA,17,few,TRBJ2-1,TRBV4-2,TGTGCCAGCAGCCAATTCGGCTTCGGCTCCGGAGGTAATGAGCAGTTCTTC,CASSQFGFGSGGNEQFF
NA,13,NA,TRBJ2-7,TRBV15,TGTGCCACCAGCAGAGCCGGGAACGACGAGCAGTACTTC,CATSRAGNDEQYF
NA,12,NA,TRBJ1-2,TRBV12-3/TRBV12-4,TGTGCCAGCCATCCGGTTGGTCGGGGCTACACCTTC,CASHPVGRGYTF
NA,13,NA,TRBJ2-7,TRBV19,TGTGCCAGTAGTATGGGTACTACCTACGAGCAGTACTTC,CASSMGTTYEQYF
NA,12,NA,TRBJ2-1,TRBV12-3/TRBV12-4,TGTGCCAGCAGTTTAGGGGCCAATGAGCAGTTCTTC,CASSLGANEQFF
NA,14,NA,TRBJ2-2,TRBV29-1,TGCAGCGTTGAACTGACAGACAACACCGGGGAGCTGTTTTTT,CSVELTDNTGELFF
NA,13,once,TRBJ1-2,TRBV2,TGTGCCAGCAGTGAAGCCCACAGGGAAAACTACACCTTC,CASSEAHRENYTF
NA,13,NA,TRBJ1-2,TRBV7-9,TGTGCCAGCAGCTTAGGGGACAACTATGGCTACACCTTC,CASSLGDNYGYTF
NA,15,NA,TRBJ1-6,TRBV7-8,TGTGCCAGCAGCCCCGAGAGGGGCTATAATTCACCCCTCCACTTT,CASSPERGYNSPLHF
NA,16,NA,TRBJ2-3,TRBV6-5,TGTGCCAGCAGTTTAGAGCTAATGGTTTCCACAGATACGCAGTATTTT,CASSLELMVSTDTQYF
NA,13,NA,TRBJ1-6,TRBV7-7,TGTGCCAGCAGCTTAAGGGTCGGGTCACCCCTCCACTTT,CASSLRVGSPLHF
NA,13,NA,TRBJ1-1,TRBV29-1,TGCAGCGTTGGGAGGCGGAGGGATACTGAAGCTTTCTTT,CSVGRRRDTEAFF
NA,16,NA,TRBJ1-2,TRBV19,TGTGCCAGTAGCCAAACGTTAGGACGGACGACCTATGGCTACACCTTC,CASSQTLGRTTYGYTF
NA,16,NA,TRBJ2-7,TRBV27,TGTGCCAGCAGTCCCCCCTTGGGACATAGCTCCTACGAGCAGTACTTC,CASSPPLGHSSYEQYF
NA,13,NA,TRBJ1-5,TRBV19,TGTGCCAGTAGTATGCGGGGCAATCAGCCCCAGCATTTT,CASSMRGNQPQHF
TRBD1,19,NA,TRBJ2-2,TRBV28,TGTGCCAGCAGCCCCCCGGGACAGGGGGCGGTAGTTCGGGCCGGGGAGCTGTTTTTT,CASSPPGQGAVVRAGELFF
TRBD2,20,NA,TRBJ2-1,TRBV15,TGTGCCACCAGCAGAGAGAGGACTAGCGGGGGGACCAGCTCCTACAATGAGCAGTTCTTC,CATSRERTSGGTSSYNEQFF
NA,13,once,TRBJ1-5,TRBV12-5,TGTGCTAGTGGGCCAGGAGCCCAGGGGCCCCAGCATTTT,CASGPGAQGPQHF
NA,15,NA,TRBJ1-1,TRBV3-1/TRBV3-2,TGTGCCAGCAGCCAAGATAGCGCCCCACCTAGCGAAGCTTTCTTT,CASSQDSAPPSEAFF
NA,12,NA,TRBJ2-2,TRBV5-1,TGCGCCAGCAGCGAAGCGGTACGGGAGCTGTTTTTT,CASSEAVRELFF
NA,15,NA,TRBJ1-2,TRBV4-1,TGCGCCAGCAGTCTTGCCTCTTCTAGTAACTATGGCTACACCTTC,CASSLASSSNYGYTF
NA,14,NA,TRBJ1-2,TRBV5-6,TGTGCCAGCAGCTTGGTGGGGCAGGCCTATGGCTACACCTTC,CASSLVGQAYGYTF
TRBD1,14,NA,TRBJ1-5,TRBV7-9,TGTGCCAGCAGCCTAACAGGGGTCAATCAGCCCCAGCATTTT,CASSLTGVNQPQHF